Below, one T cell receptor beta chain is given with its context. Its antigen is as yet unknown. This record belongs to a study of T cell responses to AZD1222 COVID-19 vaccine. Study conclusions and caveats: Nearly half of the spike-specific TCRs reportedly recognize variant regions that carry no mutations. CD4 TCRs linked to vaccination spanned spike, dominating at 160-218 and 743-854. Most donors were white British and more were female, and clonal diversity was possibly underestimated.

Libraries were prepared by immunoSEQ multiplex PCR; TCRdb keeps only in-frame clonotypes and omits some of them. The sample includes 110,000 or so clones, 70% to 90% of them seen just once. The CDR3 totals 16 residues. The sequence came from an adult who received the AZD1222 COVID-19 vaccine. The material was peripheral blood, obtained 28 days after the second AZD1222 dose. The chain links TRBV21-1 to TRBJ1-3; TRBD1 was called by the table and not checked on the DNA. TRBV21-1 is deemed a pseudogene. The CDR3 region has the DNA TGTGCCAGCAGAAACCCCACACAGGGCTCTGGAAACACCATATATTTT. Translation: CASRNPTQGSGNTIYF.